Below, 24 T cell receptor beta chains from the same sample are listed, as sequenced in a study of T-cell memory formation after mild COVID-19. Each CDR3 protein is one row after TCRdb ran MiXCR on the 5' RACE reads. The sample includes some 68,000 distinct CDR3 sequences, over 15% of them seen just once. Sequenced material: PBMCs or a T cell subset sorted from them (not recorded which). Source of these receptors: an adult woman who had mild COVID-19 (a few samples of this study predate the infection). Cell type and time point are not known.

This clonotype was counted a few times. V gene TRBV20-1 combines with J gene TRBJ2-7, with D tentatively TRBD2 (5 bases). Deletions cut 1 base from V and 3 bases from J, with 10 bases between. Germline CDR1 DFQATT, CDR2 SNEGSKA (reference sequence). This CDR3 is built from 13 residues. The CDR3 DNA sequence: TGCAGTGCTAGAGGGACGGACTTCTACGAGCAGTACTTC. Translated: CSARGTDFYEQYF.

This rearrangement joins TRBV7-2 to TRBJ1-5, with D unclear. Trimming left V 4 bases short and J 5 bases short, with 6 bases between. Germline-derived CDR1 and CDR2 are SGHTA and FQGNSA. This CDR3 region has 12 residues. CDR3 residues: CASSSLDQPQHF. CDR3 DNA sequence: TGTGCCAGCAGCTCACTGGATCAGCCCCAGCATTTT.

There are many counts of this clonotype. CDR3 DNA sequence: TGTGCCAGCAGCTTAGTCTTCAGCGAGCAGTACTTC. It translates to CASSLVFSEQYF. V and J are TRBV11-2 and TRBJ2-7; no definite D call. V lost 1 base and J lost 6, with 7 bases in between. This CDR3 contains 12 residues. Germline CDR1 SGHAT, CDR2 FQNNGV.

The chain joins TRBV11-2 to TRBJ1-5; unclear D gene. The CDR3 is 18 amino acids. CDR1 is SGHAT and CDR2 is FQNNGV in the germline V gene. The V gene lost 5 bases and the J gene lost 3 bases, with 23 bases spanning the gap. In DNA form, the CDR3 reads TGTGCCAGCAGCCCTGGCGGTCCCTGCCGGGCCTTCAATCAGCCCCAGCATTTT. This encodes CASSPGGPCRAFNQPQHF.

V and J are TRBV12-3 or TRBV12-4 and TRBJ2-7; no reliable D call. The CDR3 loop spans 12 amino acids. Trimming pared 3 bases from V and 6 bases from J, leaving 9 bases between. CDR3 coding DNA: TGTGCCAGCAGTTTCCGGTCTCTCGAGCAGTACTTC. Residues: CASSFRSLEQYF.

J is TRBJ1-5 and V is TRBV12-3 or TRBV12-4, with D tentatively TRBD1 (5 bases). Trimming shortened V by 5 bases and J by 6 bases, and 8 bases separated the two germline ends. The CDR3 runs 12 residues. The CDR3 coding sequence is TGTGCCAGCAGTGGAGGGGTTCAGCCCCAGCATTTT. This encodes CASSGGVQPQHF.

This clonotype was seen a handful of times. This chain links TRBV5-6 with TRBJ2-1; 11 bases agree with TRBD2. Germline CDR1 is SGHDT and CDR2 is YYEEEE. The CDR3 contains 15 residues. Germline trimming cut 1 base from V and 8 bases from J; bases unmatched to any gene: 5. The CDR3 nucleotides read TGTGCCAGCAGCTTGCGACTAGCGGGAAGGGATGAGCAGTTCTTC. Protein: CASSLRLAGRDEQFF.

This clonotype was recorded at least ten times. The chain carries TRBV27 and TRBJ1-4; no reliable D call. This CDR3 comprises 14 residues. CDR1 is MNHEY and CDR2 is SMNVEV in the germline V gene (reference sequence). Between the trimmed V and J ends, which lost 5 bases and 8 bases, there was a span of 15 bases. CDR3 amino acids: CASSPLLMAEKLFF. The CDR3 bases are TGTGCCAGCAGTCCCCTGTTGATGGCGGAAAAACTGTTTTTT.

The gene calls are TRBV5-1 and TRBJ2-1; D might be TRBD1 (5 bases). This CDR3 comprises 16 residues. Germline CDR1 SGHRS, CDR2 YFSETQ. The V gene lost 1 base and the J gene lost 0 bases, with 11 bases spanning the gap. Here the CDR3 DNA reads TGCGCCAGCAGCTTGAAAAGGGGAAGCTCCTACAATGAGCAGTTCTTC. Translating it yields CASSLKRGSSYNEQFF.

V is TRBV28 and J is TRBJ2-2; 7 nucleotides align to TRBD1. V shed 6 bases and J 1 base; nucleotides not matched to a gene: 5. The V gene's germline CDR1 is MDHEN and CDR2 SYDVKM. CDR3 length equals 15 residues. The chain's CDR3 is CASRRRDRNTGELFF. In DNA form, the CDR3 reads TGTGCCAGCAGGCGCCGGGACAGGAACACCGGGGAGCTGTTTTTT.

The chain carries TRBV20-1 and TRBJ2-7; 10 bases fit TRBD1. The CDR3 spans 15 residues. Germline V gives CDR1 DFQATT, CDR2 SNEGSKA (reference sequence). Trimming cost V 7 bases and J 0 bases; bases outside gene matches: 9. The CDR3 DNA follows: TGCAGTGGTACTACCGGGACAGGGGCCTCCTACGAGCAGTACTTC. Encoded protein: CSGTTGTGASYEQYF.

This clonotype occurred a few times. This chain links TRBV5-1 with TRBJ2-3; 10 bases agree with TRBD2. The CDR3 consists of 16 residues. J was trimmed by 2 bases and V by 4 bases; bases with no gene match: 7. Germline assignment: CDR1 SGHRS and CDR2 YFSETQ. The CDR3 DNA sequence: TGCGCCAGCAGCCTTAGGACTAGCGGATACACAGATACGCAGTATTTT. Its translation is CASSLRTSGYTDTQYF.

This clonotype occurred a few times. V and J are TRBV24-1 and TRBJ2-7; D remains ambiguous. CDR1 KGHDR and CDR2 SFDVKD come from the germline V gene. Trimming cost V 3 bases and J 6 bases, with 14 bases left between them. The CDR3 has 14 amino acids. CDR3 coding DNA: TGTGCCACCAGTGATCCCGATAGCCGCGGCGAGCAGTACTTC. Protein: CATSDPDSRGEQYF.

The V call is TRBV30, the J call TRBJ2-3; D call uncertain. Germline CDR1 and CDR2: GTSNPN and SVGIG (reference sequence). Trimming took off 5 bases at V and 6 bases at J, with 18 bases between the two ends. The CDR3 is made up of 14 amino acids. The CDR3 region has the DNA TGTGCCTGGTCCATCGCACTGGAGATCGATACGCAGTATTTT. It yields the protein CAWSIALEIDTQYF.

The sample holds a few counts of this clonotype. This rearrangement joins TRBV29-1 to TRBJ2-7; D may be TRBD2 (5 bases). Germline CDR1 is SQVTM and CDR2 is ANQGSEA. The length of the CDR3 is 11 residues. V gave up 5 bases and J gave up 3 bases, with 8 bases separating them. The CDR3 is CSVWEYYEQYF. CDR3 sequence (DNA): TGCAGCGTTTGGGAGTACTACGAGCAGTACTTC.

This clonotype was seen repeatedly, ten times or more. The chain links TRBV5-1 to TRBJ2-3; D ambiguous. With 1 base removed from V and 5 bases from J, the gap between germline ends came to 8 bases. From germline, CDR1 is SGHRS and CDR2 YFSETQ. This CDR3 is built from 13 residues. The CDR3 DNA reads as TGCGCCAGCAGCTTGTGGATTGGAGATACGCAGTATTTT. This sequence encodes CASSLWIGDTQYF.

This clonotype was seen a few times. The CDR3 reads CASSLEYGSYNEQFF. The DNA for the CDR3 is TGTGCCAGCAGCTTAGAGTACGGCTCTTACAATGAGCAGTTCTTC. The chain joins TRBV7-9 to TRBJ2-1; D not resolved. The CDR3 is 15 residues long. Between the trimmed V and J ends, which lost 1 base and 4 bases, there was a span of 11 bases. The germline gives CDR1 SEHNR, CDR2 FQNEAQ (reference sequence).

This sequence joins TRBV7-6 and TRBJ1-3; weak D call: TRBD1 (5 bases). CDR3 size: 16 residues. Trimming took off 7 bases at V and 1 base at J, with 17 bases between the two ends. In germline, CDR1 is SGHVS, CDR2 FNYEAQ. CDR3 region: CASTPWGGTSGNTIYF. CDR3 nucleotides: TGTGCCAGCACCCCTTGGGGGGGGACGTCTGGAAACACCATATATTTT.

This clonotype was observed a few times. The chain employs TRBV20-1 and TRBJ2-7; TRBD2 matches at 8 bases. The CDR3 extends over 15 amino acids. Germline CDR1 and CDR2: DFQATT and SNEGSKA (reference sequence). The junction had 5 bases not matched to a gene; V was cut back by 0 bases and J by 1 base. The CDR3 here is CSARESGSGSYEQYF. The CDR3 DNA follows: TGCAGTGCTAGAGAAAGCGGGAGTGGGTCCTACGAGCAGTACTTC.

This clonotype showed up just a few times. The rearrangement joins TRBV4-1 to TRBJ1-2; 9 bases line up with TRBD1. Germline lookup yields CDR1 MGHRA and CDR2 YSYEKL. The CDR3 runs 14 residues. V was clipped by 0 bases and J by 8 bases; unmatched bases: 4. The CDR3 loop reads CASSQDWTGEGYTF. CDR3 nucleotides: TGCGCCAGCAGCCAAGACTGGACAGGGGAAGGCTACACCTTC.

This clonotype was detected only a few times. The chain is built from TRBV7-2 and TRBJ2-1; a possible D gene is TRBD1 (5 bases). V was trimmed by 4 bases and J by 4 bases, leaving 20 bases between them. CDR1 is SGHTA and CDR2 is FQGNSA in the germline V gene. This CDR3 comprises 17 residues. The CDR3 reads CASSSVLGIGAYNEQFF. The CDR3 bases are TGTGCCAGCAGCTCCGTGCTAGGGATTGGGGCGTACAATGAGCAGTTCTTC.

This clonotype was observed a few times. This chain links TRBV4-3 with TRBJ1-2; 7 nucleotides align to TRBD1. Germline V gene data show CDR1 as LGHNA and CDR2 as YSLEER. The CDR3 totals 16 residues. After removal of 0 bases from V and 4 bases from J, the junction contained 8 bases not matched to a gene. The DNA of the CDR3 is TGCGCCAGCAGCCAAGATCCGGCGACAGGGCGCTATGGCTACACCTTC. Translation gives CASSQDPATGRYGYTF.

Only a few counts were recorded for this clonotype. The chain combines TRBV9 with TRBJ2-7, with 15 bases fitting TRBD2. CDR3 length equals 19 residues. V lost 0 bases and J lost 2; bases outside the gene matches: 9. Per the germline V gene, CDR1 is SGDLS and CDR2 is YYNGEE. DNA of the CDR3: TGTGCCAGCAGCGTAGGTCCTCAGGGGACTAGCGGGAGGACCTACGAGCAGTACTTC. It codes for CASSVGPQGTSGRTYEQYF.

This clonotype was recorded a few times. The chain joins TRBV4-3 to TRBJ2-5; TRBD2 matches at 12 bases. CDR1 and CDR2 (germline): LGHNA, YSLEER. The CDR3 contains 17 residues. The J segment lost 1 base and the V segment lost 1 base, leaving 4 bases of the junction unmatched. CDR3 region: CASSQVLAGGIQETQYF. CDR3 DNA sequence: TGCGCCAGCAGCCAAGTCCTAGCGGGAGGGATCCAAGAGACCCAGTACTTC.